Following are 24 T cell receptor beta chains from one sample sequenced in a study of radiotherapy plus CTLA-4 blockade in lung cancer. The assay was immunoSEQ multiplex PCR, and TCRdb's table has in-frame clones only and misses some. Found here are 30,000 to 40,000 clones, more than 80% of them singletons; the top ten hold 5.8%. This material consisted of peripheral blood, taken from a patient treated with radiotherapy plus ipilimumab. The source is a human donor with non-small cell lung cancer who had stable disease on radiotherapy plus ipilimumab.

Points on this clone: Distinct nucleotide sequences in the sample also encode this CDR3. The genes are TRBV20-1 and TRBJ2-5; no definite D call. Looked up from germline, CDR1 is DFQATT and CDR2 is SNEGSKA (reference sequence). This CDR3 comprises 11 residues. With 4 bases removed from V and 0 bases from J, the gap between germline ends came to 3 bases. CDR3 in DNA: TGCAGTGCTACCTACCAAGAGACCCAGTACTTC. It is translated as CSATYQETQYF.

This clone was seen only once. The CDR3 nucleotides are TGTGCCAGTAGTATAGATCCCGGGAGGGCCTACGAGCAGTACTTC. It codes for CASSIDPGRAYEQYF. This sequence joins TRBV19 and TRBJ2-7; 8 nucleotides line up with TRBD2. The germline V gene has CDR1 LNHDA and CDR2 SQIVND (reference sequence). Unmatched junction bases numbered 3, after V lost 0 bases and J lost 2 bases. The CDR3 is 15 amino acids.

This chain uses TRBV27 with TRBJ2-1, with D perhaps matching TRBD2 (7 bases). The CDR3 is made up of 15 amino acids. Trimming stripped 6 bases from V and 2 bases from J, with 14 bases between. From germline, CDR1 is MNHEY and CDR2 SMNVEV (reference sequence). The CDR3 region is CASRGGGRPYNEQFF. CDR3 nucleotide sequence: TGTGCCAGCAGGGGGGGCGGGAGACCCTACAATGAGCAGTTCTTC.

This chain links TRBV7-2 with TRBJ2-3; D gene uncertain. V lost 1 base, J lost 0 bases, and 11 bases lay in between. The CDR3 runs 16 residues. The V gene's germline CDR1 is SGHTA and CDR2 FQGNSA. This CDR3 reads CASSLVLDPSTDTQYF. The CDR3 coding sequence is TGTGCCAGCAGCTTAGTCCTAGACCCTAGCACAGATACGCAGTATTTT.

The chain employs TRBV28 and TRBJ1-1; weak D call: TRBD1 (5 bases). Germline lookup yields CDR1 MDHEN and CDR2 SYDVKM. V lost 5 bases, J lost 1 base, and 20 bases lay in between. The CDR3 is 17 amino acids. The CDR3 sequence is CASSPPGVQSANTEAFF. The CDR3 DNA follows: TGTGCCAGCAGTCCTCCGGGGGTGCAGTCGGCGAACACTGAAGCTTTCTTT.

This sequence joins TRBV7-8 and TRBJ2-7, with TRBD2 matching over 8 bases. V trimming: 2 bases; J trimming: 3 bases; junction bases outside the gene matches: 6. Germline CDR1 and CDR2: SGHVS and FQNEAQ. The CDR3 totals 15 residues. Written as DNA, the CDR3 is TGTGCCAGCAGCTTAAGCGGGAGTAGGGGCTACGAGCAGTACTTC. Protein sequence: CASSLSGSRGYEQYF.

V is TRBV28 and J is TRBJ2-1, with 7 bases aligning to TRBD1. Trimming removed 6 bases from V and 1 base from J; junction bases left unmatched: 3. The germline gives CDR1 MDHEN, CDR2 SYDVKM. CDR3 length: 14 residues. CDR3 nucleotides: TGTGCCAGCAGGAGGGACAGTTCCTACAATGAGCAGTTCTTC. It codes for CASRRDSSYNEQFF.

The J gene is TRBJ2-5, the V gene TRBV28; perhaps TRBD2 as D (6 bases). CDR3 length: 16 amino acids. Looked up from germline, CDR1 is MDHEN and CDR2 is SYDVKM. Trimming cost V 3 bases and J 1 base, with 15 bases left between them. This CDR3 is CASSFFLGSSQETQYF. The CDR3 DNA follows: TGTGCCAGCAGTTTCTTCCTCGGGAGCTCCCAAGAGACCCAGTACTTC.

J is TRBJ1-2 and V is TRBV5-1; the match to TRBD1 covers 9 bases. The germline V gene has CDR1 SGHRS and CDR2 YFSETQ. With 4 bases clipped from V and 2 bases from J, the junction kept 0 bases outside the gene matches. The CDR3 is 13 amino acids. The CDR3 spells CASSGQGNYGYTF. The CDR3 bases are TGCGCCAGCAGCGGACAGGGGAACTATGGCTACACCTTC.

The genes are TRBV4-1 and TRBJ2-1; possible D gene TRBD2, 5 bases. CDR3 size: 13 residues. CDR1 MGHRA and CDR2 YSYEKL come from the germline V gene. Trimming shortened V by 2 bases and J by 4 bases, and 6 bases separated the two germline ends. CDR3 sequence reads: CASSQRGYNEQFF. CDR3 sequence (DNA): TGCGCCAGCAGCCAACGGGGTTACAATGAGCAGTTCTTC.

The rearrangement joins TRBV30 to TRBJ2-1; 8 bases fit TRBD2. The CDR3 runs to 15 residues. V gave up 0 bases and J gave up 4 bases; unmatched junction bases: 5. The germline V gene encodes CDR1 GTSNPN and CDR2 SVGIG (reference sequence). The CDR3 sequence: CAWSVGVAGYNEQFF. The CDR3 nucleotides are TGTGCCTGGAGTGTAGGGGTAGCGGGGTACAATGAGCAGTTCTTC.

The V and J genes are TRBV16 and TRBJ1-2; D is perhaps TRBD1 (5 bases). The germline V gene has CDR1 KGHSY and CDR2 FQNENV. The CDR3 length is 12 residues. Trimming pared 3 bases from V and 4 bases from J, leaving 6 bases between. The CDR3 coding sequence is TGTGCCAGCAGCCAGGGGCCCTATGGCTACACCTTC. It specifies CASSQGPYGYTF.

The rearrangement uses TRBV5-4 and TRBJ2-7; tentatively, D is TRBD1 (5 bases). The CDR3 spans 15 residues. Between the trimmed V and J ends, which lost 1 base and 2 bases, there was a span of 13 bases. Germline V gene sequence: CDR1 SGHNT, CDR2 YYREEE (reference sequence). The CDR3 region is CASSLRTLTTYEQYF. CDR3 coding DNA: TGTGCCAGCAGCTTGAGGACACTAACGACCTACGAGCAGTACTTC.

V gene TRBV25-1 combines with J gene TRBJ2-3; 8 nucleotides agree with TRBD1. Germline V gives CDR1 MGHDK, CDR2 SYGVNS. The CDR3 has 16 residues. J lost 2 bases, V lost 4 bases, and 8 bases had no gene match. In nucleotides, the CDR3 is TGTGCCAGCAGTGCGCGCAGGGGGCGCGACACAGATACGCAGTATTTT. Encoded protein: CASSARRGRDTDTQYF.

This clone was recorded a few times. DNA for the CDR3: TGTGCCTGGAGTCGAGGAGGGAAGGGCTATGGCTACACCTTC. Amino acids: CAWSRGGKGYGYTF. The rearrangement links TRBV30 to TRBJ1-2; D call uncertain. The CDR3 spans 14 residues. The V gene's germline CDR1 is GTSNPN and CDR2 SVGIG (reference sequence). The V gene lost 2 bases and the J gene lost 4 bases, with 14 bases spanning the gap.

This clone was observed a few times. V and J are TRBV4-3 and TRBJ2-7; D is perhaps TRBD2 (6 bases). The CDR3 contains 14 residues. V was cut by 1 base and J by 3 bases, with 10 bases left in between. From germline, CDR1 is LGHNA and CDR2 YSLEER. CDR3 sequence (DNA): TGCGCCAGCAGCCAAGTAACCGGGAGCTACGAGCAGTACTTC. As protein: CASSQVTGSYEQYF.

The gene calls are TRBV5-4 and TRBJ2-7; tentatively, D is TRBD1 (6 bases). V lost 4 bases and J 4 bases, leaving 18 bases between the germline ends. The CDR3 spans 15 residues. Per the germline V gene, CDR1 is SGHNT and CDR2 is YYREEE (reference sequence). CDR3: CASSRPGTQLYEQYF. The CDR3 bases are TGTGCCAGCAGCAGACCCGGGACACAGCTTTACGAGCAGTACTTC.

The chain combines TRBV13 with TRBJ2-3; 9 bases are a match to TRBD1. J gave up 6 bases and V 5 bases, and 9 bases lay outside the gene matches. Germline V lookup: CDR1 PRHDT, CDR2 FYEKMQ (reference sequence). The CDR3 sequence is 15 residues long. Here the CDR3 reads CASSIEQGARDTQYF. The DNA of the CDR3 is TGTGCCAGCAGCATAGAACAGGGGGCGAGGGATACGCAGTATTTT. Filled out from reference TRBV13 and TRBJ2-3, the complete variable domain reads AAGVIQSPRHLIKEKRETATLKCYPIPRHDTVYWYQQGPGQDPQFLISFYEKMQSDKGSIPDRFSAQQFSDYHSELNMSSLELGDSALYFCASSIEQGARDTQYFGPGTRLTVL.

The sample holds a few counts of this clone. The chain recombines TRBV13 with TRBJ2-7, with TRBD2 matching over 12 bases. Unmatched junction bases numbered 5, after V lost 3 bases and J lost 2 bases. The CDR3 is 16 amino acids. Germline V gene data show CDR1 as PRHDT and CDR2 as FYEKMQ (reference sequence). The CDR3 nucleotides read TGTGCCAGCAGCTTGACCCTAGCGGGAGGGCCCTACGAGCAGTACTTC. Residues: CASSLTLAGGPYEQYF. The full variable domain, with the rest looked up from reference TRBV13 and TRBJ2-7, is AAGVIQSPRHLIKEKRETATLKCYPIPRHDTVYWYQQGPGQDPQFLISFYEKMQSDKGSIPDRFSAQQFSDYHSELNMSSLELGDSALYFCASSLTLAGGPYEQYFGPGTRLTVT.

This sequence joins TRBV5-1 and TRBJ2-5; TRBD2 aligns across 7 bases. J lost 1 base, V lost 4 bases, and 10 bases had no gene match. The germline CDR1 and CDR2 sequences are SGHRS and YFSETQ. This CDR3 contains 16 residues. CDR3 sequence reads: CASSPVVAGLQETQYF. CDR3 coding DNA: TGCGCCAGCAGCCCGGTGGTAGCGGGCCTCCAAGAGACCCAGTACTTC.

This clone ranks as medium-sized. The rearrangement links TRBV11-3 to TRBJ2-7; D might be TRBD2 (5 bases). The CDR3 has 13 residues. With 1 base removed from V and 6 bases from J, the gap between germline ends came to 10 bases. Germline V gene lookup returns CDR1 SGHNT and CDR2 YENEEA. The CDR3 bases are TGTGCCAGCAGCTTAGGGACCGGAGGCGAGCAGTACTTC. This codes for CASSLGTGGEQYF.

This chain connects TRBV7-9 to TRBJ1-4; maybe TRBD1 (5 bases). The CDR3 spans 15 residues. Per the germline V gene, CDR1 is SEHNR and CDR2 is FQNEAQ (reference sequence). Deletions cut 5 bases from V and 7 bases from J, with 17 bases between. The CDR3 sequence: CASSADWGGFEKLFF. CDR3 DNA sequence: TGTGCCAGCAGCGCGGACTGGGGGGGATTTGAAAAACTGTTTTTT.

The chain combines TRBV7-2 with TRBJ2-2; D is possibly TRBD2 (5 bases). CDR3 size: 15 residues. Germline CDR1 SGHTA, CDR2 FQGNSA. Between the trimmed V and J ends, which lost 3 bases and 1 base, there was a span of 9 bases. The CDR3 DNA reads as TGTGCCAGCAGCTTTGTAGGGAGGAACACCGGGGAGCTGTTTTTT. This codes for CASSFVGRNTGELFF.

This clone was detected only a few times. The chain is built from TRBV5-1 and TRBJ2-7, with D tentatively TRBD1 (6 bases). This CDR3 is 12 amino acids long. Trimming pared 3 bases from V and 5 bases from J, leaving 9 bases between. Germline V gene lookup returns CDR1 SGHRS and CDR2 YFSETQ. This CDR3 reads CASSYTGNEQYF. The CDR3, as DNA: TGCGCCAGCAGCTATACAGGGAACGAGCAGTACTTC.